The clone carrying this T cell receptor beta chain occurred a few times. Its antigen is unknown. The sequenced template was RNA, covering the TCR beta CDR3 region. RT-PCR in the first round used HTBI primers; a second-round multiplex PCR followed. TCRdb called the multiplex PCR reads again in MiXCR, with one record for every CDR3 protein. Here the sample spans 200,000 to 300,000 distinct CDR3 sequences, 45% being singletons. CDR1 and CDR2 from the germline V gene are DFQATT and SNEGSKA (reference sequence). The CDR3 length is 13 residues. The V end was cut by 3 bases, the J end by 2 bases, with 11 bases between. The data derive from a study of Graves' ophthalmopathy and Graves' hyperthyroidism. General observations from the study: Stable hyperthyroidism and ophthalmopathy were told apart by a 13-signature model, which achieved roughly 90% sensitivity and around 77% specificity. The model reached 70.59% sensitivity and around 74% specificity for predicting ophthalmopathy progression.

The chain links TRBV20-1 to TRBJ2-7; TRBD1 is a possible D gene (5 bases). This receptor was taken from an adult man with Graves' ophthalmopathy. The source material was peripheral blood. The CDR3 region is CSASVQGTYEQYF. CDR3 bases: TGCAGTGCTAGCGTGCAGGGAACCTACGAGCAGTACTTC.